The 25 T cell receptor beta chains reported below all come from one sample, sequenced in a study of cytomegalovirus exposure and HLA in healthy donors. The PCR was carried out with 60 Vbeta primers and 13 Jbeta primers. Sequenced by immunoSEQ multiplex PCR; TCRdb stores in-frame clones only, minus some. The data contain about 180,000 clones, 80% of them seen just once; the ten biggest clones take up 1%. Sequenced: PBMCs. The receptors originated from a woman aged 45-65 years in good health and CMV-seropositive.

CDR3 amino acids: CASSYLGAGAVSSGANVLTF. The CDR3 region has the DNA TGTGCCAGCAGCTATCTTGGAGCGGGAGCGGTGTCCTCTGGGGCCAACGTCCTGACTTTC. The chain employs TRBV7-3 and TRBJ2-6; TRBD2 matches at 8 bases. V trimming: 4 bases; J trimming: 0 bases; junction bases outside the gene matches: 14. From germline, CDR1 is SGHTA and CDR2 FQGTGA. The CDR3 runs to 20 residues.

This chain links TRBV29-1 with TRBJ2-7; no definite D call. The CDR3 runs 14 residues. Looked up from germline, CDR1 is SQVTM and CDR2 is ANQGSEA. V shed 1 base and J shed 9 bases, with 19 bases lying between them. The CDR3 nucleotides read TGCAGCGTTGAAGCTTGGCAGTCCTCCCGTGGGCAGTACTTC. Amino acids: CSVEAWQSSRGQYF.

This sequence joins TRBV27 and TRBJ2-7; no clear D gene. The length of the CDR3 is 12 residues. V was trimmed by 4 bases and J by 1 base, leaving 5 bases between them. The germline V gene encodes CDR1 MNHEY and CDR2 SMNVEV (reference sequence). The CDR3 spells CASSSPSYEQYF. The DNA of the CDR3 is TGTGCCAGCAGTTCCCCATCCTACGAGCAGTACTTC.

The gene calls are TRBV20-1 and TRBJ1-2; no definite D call. Germline V gives CDR1 DFQATT, CDR2 SNEGSKA (reference sequence). Deletions cut 5 bases from V and 12 bases from J, with 16 bases between. The CDR3 consists of 11 residues. CDR3 amino acids: CSAGGRGHNTF. The CDR3 DNA reads as TGCAGTGCTGGAGGACGCGGGCACAACACCTTC.

This clone was counted a few times. The chain joins TRBV9 to TRBJ2-2; perhaps TRBD2 as D (5 bases). Germline CDR1 and CDR2: SGDLS and YYNGEE. The V end was cut by 7 bases, the J end by 4 bases, with 8 bases between. CDR3 length: 12 residues. In DNA form, the CDR3 reads TGTGCCAGCGGACTTATCACCGGGGAGCTGTTTTTT. Its protein is CASGLITGELFF. The whole variable domain, filled in from reference TRBV9 and TRBJ2-2, reads DSGVTQTPKHLITATGQRVTLRCSPRSGDLSVYWYQQSLDQGLQFLIQYYNGEERAKGNILERFSAQQFPDLHSELNLSSLELGDSALYFCASGLITGELFFGEGSRLTVL.

J is TRBJ1-2 and V is TRBV19; perhaps TRBD1 as D (5 bases). CDR1 is LNHDA and CDR2 is SQIVND in the germline V gene (reference sequence). The CDR3 loop spans 13 amino acids. V was trimmed by 4 bases and J by 4 bases, leaving 10 bases between them. The CDR3 spells CASSKGLSYGYTF. In nucleotides, the CDR3 is TGTGCCAGTAGTAAGGGGTTGAGCTATGGCTACACCTTC.

The CDR3 spells CASSLGQTVAKNIQYF. For the CDR3, the DNA is TGTGCCAGCAGCTTGGGACAGACGGTAGCCAAAAACATTCAGTACTTC. This chain joins TRBV5-5 and TRBJ2-4; tentatively, D is TRBD1 (5 bases). Germline loops: CDR1 SGHKS, CDR2 YYEKEE (reference sequence). There are 16 residues in the CDR3. V shed 0 bases and J shed 0 bases, with 10 bases lying between them. The variable domain in full, with the rest retrieved from reference TRBV5-5 and TRBJ2-4, is DAGVTQSPTHLIKTRGQQVTLRCSPISGHKSVSWYQQVLGQGPQFIFQYYEKEERGRGNFPDRFSARQFPNYSSELNVNALLLGDSALYLCASSLGQTVAKNIQYFGAGTRLSVL.

The chain couples TRBV7-8 to TRBJ2-7, with 7 bases identical to TRBD2. The CDR3 loop spans 14 amino acids. The germline CDR1 and CDR2 sequences are SGHVS and FQNEAQ. The ends lost 3 bases at V and 2 bases at J; junction bases unmatched: 4. CDR3 residues: CASSFGGSAYEQYF. In DNA, the CDR3 is TGTGCCAGCAGCTTCGGCGGGAGTGCCTACGAGCAGTACTTC.

This clone came up a few times. The J gene is TRBJ2-5, the V gene TRBV7-2, with a possible D match to TRBD1 (6 bases). V lost 1 base and J lost 5, with 8 bases in between. This CDR3 comprises 13 residues. The V gene's germline CDR1 is SGHTA and CDR2 FQGNSA. CDR3 sequence (DNA): TGTGCCAGCAGCTTAGTCCAGGGGGAGACCCAGTACTTC. This encodes CASSLVQGETQYF.

J is TRBJ2-5 and V is TRBV14; possible D gene TRBD1, 6 bases. Deletions cut 1 base from V and 0 bases from J, with 12 bases between. The CDR3 is made up of 16 amino acids. Germline lookup yields CDR1 SGHDN and CDR2 FVKESK. The chain's CDR3 is CASSQGRTAYQETQYF. Written as DNA, the CDR3 is TGTGCCAGCAGCCAAGGACGGACAGCGTACCAAGAGACCCAGTACTTC.

This clone was seen more than once but under ten times. Germline is not matched at one junction end, which may reflect a read error. The chain carries TRBV7-9 and TRBJ1-1; a possible D gene is TRBD1 (5 bases). The CDR3 covers 15 residues. Germline lookup yields CDR1 SEHNR and CDR2 FQNEAQ (reference sequence). As DNA, the CDR3 is TGTTCCAGCAGCCCGGCTTATAGGGGCTTAGAGGAAGCTTTCTTT. Translated, it gives CSSSPAYRGLEEAFF.

The rearrangement links TRBV6-1 to TRBJ1-1; the match to TRBD1 covers 7 bases. From germline, CDR1 is MNHNS and CDR2 SASEGT. The ends lost 5 bases at V and 7 bases at J; junction bases unmatched: 10. The CDR3 is made up of 14 amino acids. CDR3 in DNA: TGTGCCAGCAGTCCCCAGGGGGAATACGGTGAAGCTTTCTTT. Its protein product is CASSPQGEYGEAFF.

The chain joins TRBV18 to TRBJ2-7; D ambiguous. Looked up from germline, CDR1 is KGHSH and CDR2 is LQKENI. CDR3 length equals 12 residues. Trimming removed 2 bases from V and 12 bases from J, with 14 bases in between. The CDR3 DNA reads TGTGCCAGCTCACCAGGGCCGACGGAACCGTACTTC. Amino acid sequence: CASSPGPTEPYF.

V usage is TRBV5-1 and J usage is TRBJ1-5; D is perhaps TRBD1 (6 bases). This CDR3 region has 14 residues. Germline values: CDR1 SGHRS, CDR2 YFSETQ. The ends were cut back, 4 bases at V and 7 bases at J, with 15 bases in the middle. The CDR3 is CASSPGGAGQPQHF. In nucleotides, the CDR3 is TGCGCCAGCAGCCCGGGGGGGGCAGGACAGCCCCAGCATTTT.

The V call is TRBV11-2, the J call TRBJ2-7; 11 nucleotides agree with TRBD2. This CDR3 has 18 residues. Per the germline V gene, CDR1 is SGHAT and CDR2 is FQNNGV. The ends lost 6 bases at V and 9 bases at J; junction bases unmatched: 22. CDR3 sequence reads: CASSWSLGRTSGFFGQYF. For the CDR3, the DNA is TGTGCCAGCAGTTGGAGTTTAGGACGGACTAGCGGGTTCTTCGGGCAGTACTTC.

The V and J genes are TRBV19 and TRBJ1-1; 7 bases line up with TRBD1. Germline CDR1 and CDR2: LNHDA and SQIVND (reference sequence). J gave up 11 bases and V 1 base, and 1 base lay outside the gene matches. There are 11 residues in the CDR3. CDR3 amino acids: CASSIAGGAFF. As DNA, the CDR3 is TGTGCCAGTAGTATAGCAGGGGGGGCTTTCTTT.

This chain links TRBV6-5 with TRBJ2-3; the match to TRBD1 covers 7 bases. Germline V gives CDR1 MNHEY, CDR2 SVGAGI. With V trimmed by 5 bases and J by 0 bases, 5 bases remained unmatched. The CDR3 extends over 15 amino acids. The CDR3 region has the DNA TGTGCCAGCAGTCGGACAGGAAAGAGCACAGATACGCAGTATTTT. Translating gives CASSRTGKSTDTQYF.

The V gene is TRBV7-2, the J gene TRBJ2-5; 9 bases agree with TRBD1. Germline-derived CDR1 and CDR2 are SGHTA and FQGNSA. This CDR3 has 15 residues. Germline trimming cut 1 base from V and 4 bases from J; bases unmatched to any gene: 4. The CDR3 DNA sequence: TGTGCCAGCAGCTTAGGACAGGGGGTTTCAGAGACCCAGTACTTC. Its translation is CASSLGQGVSETQYF.

The chain employs TRBV19 and TRBJ1-5; D unresolved. Trimming removed 0 bases at V and 0 bases at J, with 12 bases between. The CDR3 contains 17 residues. Per the germline V gene, CDR1 is LNHDA and CDR2 is SQIVND (reference sequence). CDR3 sequence: CASSIDLRHISNQPQHF. The CDR3 nucleotides read TGTGCCAGTAGTATAGATCTCAGGCATATTAGCAATCAGCCCCAGCATTTT. The variable domain in full, completed from reference TRBV19 and TRBJ1-5, reads DGGITQSPKYLFRKEGQNVTLSCEQNLNHDAMYWYRQDPGQGLRLIYYSQIVNDFQKGDIAEGYSVSREKKESFPLTVTSAQKNPTAFYLCASSIDLRHISNQPQHFGDGTRLSIL.

DNA of the CDR3: TGCGCCAGCAGCCCAGGAGGCGGCGGGAGGGCCGGGGAGCTGTTTTTT. It encodes CASSPGGGGRAGELFF. V gene TRBV5-1 combines with J gene TRBJ2-2, with 9 bases matching TRBD2. The V and J ends lost 4 bases and 6 bases, in that order; junction bases with no gene match: 10. CDR1 is SGHRS and CDR2 is YFSETQ in the germline V gene. This CDR3 region has 16 residues.

The rearrangement joins TRBV28 to TRBJ1-4; D is unresolved. The CDR3 length is 15 residues. V lost 1 base and J lost 0, with 6 bases in between. CDR1 MDHEN and CDR2 SYDVKM come from the germline V gene. The CDR3 spells CASSLFIATNEKLFF. In DNA, the CDR3 is TGTGCCAGCAGTTTATTTATAGCAACTAATGAAAAACTGTTTTTT.

The V and J genes are TRBV19 and TRBJ1-1; D is ambiguous. The CDR3 consists of 14 residues. Per germline, CDR1 LNHDA and CDR2 SQIVND (reference sequence). V dropped 0 bases and J dropped 4 bases, with 9 bases sitting between them. The DNA of the CDR3 is TGTGCCAGTAGTATAGATCCGGGGAGCACTGAAGCTTTCTTT. Translation: CASSIDPGSTEAFF.

V is TRBV19 and J is TRBJ2-4; 8 bases are a match to TRBD1. Germline V CDR1 and CDR2: LNHDA, SQIVND (reference sequence). V lost 0 bases, J lost 6 bases, and 7 bases stayed unmatched. The CDR3 spans 16 residues. Here the CDR3 DNA reads TGTGCCAGTAGTATAGATCGGACAGGGAAAAGAAACATTCAGTACTTC. Amino acids: CASSIDRTGKRNIQYF.

Here the CDR3 reads CASSPNRGGRLTAFF. CDR3 bases: TGTGCCAGCAGCCCGAACCGGGGGGGGAGACTTACCGCTTTCTTT. This chain links TRBV7-8 with TRBJ1-1; D is perhaps TRBD1 (5 bases). The germline CDR1 and CDR2 sequences are SGHVS and FQNEAQ. Between the trimmed V and J ends, which lost 5 bases and 11 bases, there was a span of 24 bases. The CDR3 contains 15 residues.

The chain carries TRBV4-2 and TRBJ2-3; D is perhaps TRBD2 (7 bases). V was trimmed by 1 base and J by 1 base, leaving 9 bases between them. From germline, CDR1 is LGHNA and CDR2 YNFKEQ. There are 15 residues in the CDR3. The CDR3 loop reads CASSQGGGRTDTQYF. The CDR3 region has the DNA TGTGCCAGCAGCCAAGGGGGGGGGCGCACAGATACGCAGTATTTT.